A selection of T cell receptor beta chains follows, all from one sample in a study of lymphopenia after photon versus proton radiotherapy. Here immunoSEQ multiplex PCR was the method, and the copy in TCRdb shows in-frame clones only, minus some. The table shows roughly 58,000 clones, with around 90% occurring only once. Sequences were derived from peripheral blood, sampled from a patient treated with proton-based radiotherapy. The receptors come from an elderly man with esophageal cancer. Each CDR3 is given with its conserved first and last residue. The D gene is left open where the match is weak. The listing skips clone size in some rows; elsewhere it reads once, few, many or a size class.

clone_size | d_call | j_call | v_call | cdr3_aa | cdr3_nt
. | TRBD1 | TRBJ1-5 | TRBV6-1 | CASSEQGANQPQHF | TGTGCCAGCAGCGAACAGGGGGCCAATCAGCCCCAGCATTTT
. | TRBD1 | TRBJ2-7 | TRBV10-3 | CAVGPGQQYEQYF | TGTGCCGTTGGTCCGGGACAGCAATACGAGCAGTACTTC
. | TRBD2 | TRBJ2-3 | TRBV7-3 | CASSLTPASGGPTDTQYF | TGTGCCAGCAGCTTAACCCCCGCTAGCGGGGGGCCCACAGATACGCAGTATTTT
few | TRBD1 | TRBJ1-1 | TRBV29-1 | CSVIGQGGTEAFF | TGCAGCGTCATAGGACAGGGCGGCACTGAAGCTTTCTTT
. | . | TRBJ2-7 | TRBV29-1 | CSVEGAGTYEQYF | TGCAGCGTTGAAGGGGCAGGAACCTACGAGCAGTACTTC
. | . | TRBJ1-1 | TRBV18 | CASSPSGGGAEAFF | TGTGCCAGCTCACCATCAGGAGGGGGGGCTGAAGCTTTCTTT
. | . | TRBJ2-5 | TRBV7-9 | CASSLVLGARRETQYF | TGTGCCAGCAGCTTAGTTCTGGGGGCGCGTAGAGAGACCCAGTACTTC
once | . | TRBJ2-2 | TRBV7-8 | CASSLIGQPPAGELFF | TGTGCCAGCAGCTTAATAGGACAGCCCCCGGCGGGGGAGCTGTTTTTT
. | . | TRBJ1-6 | TRBV6-5 | CASHRDKNSPLHF | TGTGCCAGCCACAGGGATAAGAATTCACCCCTCCACTTT
. | . | TRBJ1-1 | TRBV6-1 | CASSEGGTLNTEAFF | TGTGCCAGCAGTGAAGGGGGGACCTTGAACACTGAAGCTTTCTTT
. | . | TRBJ1-3 | TRBV4-3 | CASSQGGRTAVELSGNTIYF | TGCGCCAGCAGCCAAGGCGGCCGGACAGCGGTCGAACTCTCTGGAAACACCATATATTTT
few | TRBD1 | TRBJ2-7 | TRBV19 | CASTPTGGIYEQYF | TGTGCCAGTACCCCGACAGGGGGAATCTACGAGCAGTACTTC
. | TRBD2 | TRBJ2-5 | TRBV7-9 | CASSLVGRSGGPQETQYF | TGTGCCAGCAGCTTAGTGGGGAGGAGCGGGGGGCCCCAAGAGACCCAGTACTTC
. | . | TRBJ2-1 | TRBV11-1 | CASSLGLRQDEQFF | TGTGCCAGCAGCTTAGGATTACGCCAGGATGAGCAGTTCTTC
. | . | TRBJ2-7 | TRBV5-1 | CASRVAYEQYF | TGCGCCAGCAGGGTAGCCTACGAGCAGTACTTC
. | TRBD2 | TRBJ2-1 | TRBV2 | CASSAGLGTFEQFF | TGTGCCAGCAGTGCGGGACTAGGGACCTTTGAGCAGTTCTTC
. | . | TRBJ1-5 | TRBV25-1 | CASSEFCNQPQHF | TGTGCCAGCAGTGAATTCTGCAATCAGCCCCAGCATTTT
. | . | TRBJ2-5 | TRBV10-3 | CAISEGEETQYF | TGTGCCATCAGTGAGGGGGAAGAGACCCAGTACTTC
. | . | TRBJ2-1 | TRBV5-4 | CASSLVQETMKQFF | TGTGCCAGCAGCTTGGTCCAGGAAACAATGAAGCAGTTCTTC
. | TRBD1 | TRBJ1-5 | TRBV2 | CASRAYRGPNQPQHF | TGTGCCAGCAGGGCCTACAGGGGGCCAAATCAGCCCCAGCATTTT
. | . | TRBJ1-1 | TRBV19 | CASRGETMNTEAFF | TGTGCCAGTAGAGGCGAGACAATGAACACTGAAGCTTTCTTT
. | . | TRBJ1-1 | TRBV19 | CASSRKRGVGNTEAFF | TGTGCCAGTAGTAGAAAAAGGGGAGTGGGGAACACTGAAGCTTTCTTT
. | TRBD1 | TRBJ1-6 | TRBV7-3 | CASSLSGTGVISSYNSPLHF | TGTGCCAGCAGCCTCTCAGGGACAGGGGTTATCAGCTCCTATAATTCACCCCTCCACTTT
. | TRBD2 | TRBJ2-5 | TRBV5-1 | CASSLTTSGEETQYF | TGCGCCAGCAGCTTGACGACTAGCGGGGAAGAGACCCAGTACTTC
. | . | TRBJ1-5 | TRBV6-6 | CASSYSGANNQPQHF | TGTGCCAGCAGTTACTCCGGGGCAAACAATCAGCCCCAGCATTTT
. | . | TRBJ2-6 | TRBV4-2 | CASSLITGFSGANVLTF | TGTGCCAGCAGCCTCATAACAGGGTTTTCTGGGGCCAACGTCCTGACTTTC
once | . | TRBJ2-2 | TRBV5-4 | CASTPRFLGGTGELFF | TGTGCCAGCACCCCCCGGTTTCTGGGGGGCACCGGGGAGCTGTTTTTT
. | . | TRBJ1-1 | TRBV7-2 | CASSAGTREAFF | TGTGCCAGCAGCGCCGGGACACGTGAAGCTTTCTTT
. | . | TRBJ1-5 | TRBV2 | CASSEYGRDNQPQHF | TGTGCCAGCAGTGAATATGGCAGAGACAATCAGCCCCAGCATTTT
. | TRBD1 | TRBJ2-7 | TRBV5-8 | CASSLQGDTTYEQYF | TGTGCCAGCAGCCTACAGGGGGACACAACCTACGAGCAGTACTTC
. | . | TRBJ1-1 | TRBV25-1 | CASIRAPNTEAFF | TGTGCCAGCATCAGGGCACCGAACACTGAAGCTTTCTTT